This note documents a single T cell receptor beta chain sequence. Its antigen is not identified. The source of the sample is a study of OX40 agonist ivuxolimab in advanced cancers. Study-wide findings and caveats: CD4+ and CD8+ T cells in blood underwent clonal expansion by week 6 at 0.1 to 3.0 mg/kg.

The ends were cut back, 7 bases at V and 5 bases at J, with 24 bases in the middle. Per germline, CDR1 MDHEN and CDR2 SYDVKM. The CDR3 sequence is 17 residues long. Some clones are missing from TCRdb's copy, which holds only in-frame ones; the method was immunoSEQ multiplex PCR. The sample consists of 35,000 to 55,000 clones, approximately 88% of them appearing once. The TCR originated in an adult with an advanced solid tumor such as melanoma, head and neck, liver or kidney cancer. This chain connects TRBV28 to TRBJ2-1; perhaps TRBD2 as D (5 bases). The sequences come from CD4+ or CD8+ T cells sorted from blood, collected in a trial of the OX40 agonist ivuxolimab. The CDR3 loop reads CASKNPRALANNNEQFF. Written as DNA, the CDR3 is TGTGCCAGCAAAAACCCTAGGGCGCTAGCTAACAACAATGAGCAGTTCTTC.